One T cell receptor beta chain is described in this entry. The CDR3 totals 15 residues. The germline V gene has CDR1 MNHEY and CDR2 SMNVEV (reference sequence). Trimming took 4 bases from V and 0 from J; bases not matched to a gene: 6. The record originates from a study of T cell changes during pregnancy in multiple sclerosis. Assay used: immunoSEQ multiplex PCR; TCRdb lists only in-frame clones, some missing. The sample has tens of thousands of clones, more than 90% seen once. The starting material was CD4+ T cells from peripheral blood mononuclear cells, obtained in the second trimester of pregnancy. The chain uses TRBV27 and TRBJ2-7; 7 bases agree with TRBD1. This clonotype was sampled from a female donor in good health, enrolled as a control in a pregnancy study. In nucleotides, the CDR3 is TGTGCCAGCAGTTCCCTCGGGGACAGCTCCTACGAGCAGTACTTC. It codes for CASSSLGDSSYEQYF.